A single T cell receptor beta chain is shown here with its context. The antigen remains undetermined. Clones were sequenced by immunoSEQ multiplex PCR, and TCRdb holds only the in-frame ones, with some missing. The data hold tens of thousands of clones, with 80% to 85% observed a single time. The sample is drawn from a study of a mutant IDH1 vaccine in newly diagnosed glioma. Whole-study context: The sex distribution of treated patients was around 62% male and about 38% female, with a mean age of 40.4 years.

Germline CDR1 reads MNHNS; CDR2 reads SASEGT. The V segment lost 1 base and the J segment 1 base; nucleotides outside the gene matches: 1. This CDR3 is built from 15 residues. Time point described: week 23, last vaccination. Topical imiquimod was applied with each vaccine dose, which held 300 ug of mutant IDH1 20-mer peptide. The chain employs TRBV6-1 and TRBJ1-1; 9 bases match TRBD1. Sequenced material: PBMCs, taken from a glioma patient whose treatment included an IDH1 peptide vaccine. This TCR was sampled from a middle-aged woman with glioma. Some clones in this sample may be carry-over from other donors' samples. In DNA, the CDR3 is TGTGCCAGCAGTGAAGGGACAGGGGCGAACACTGAAGCTTTCTTT. Amino acids: CASSEGTGANTEAFF.